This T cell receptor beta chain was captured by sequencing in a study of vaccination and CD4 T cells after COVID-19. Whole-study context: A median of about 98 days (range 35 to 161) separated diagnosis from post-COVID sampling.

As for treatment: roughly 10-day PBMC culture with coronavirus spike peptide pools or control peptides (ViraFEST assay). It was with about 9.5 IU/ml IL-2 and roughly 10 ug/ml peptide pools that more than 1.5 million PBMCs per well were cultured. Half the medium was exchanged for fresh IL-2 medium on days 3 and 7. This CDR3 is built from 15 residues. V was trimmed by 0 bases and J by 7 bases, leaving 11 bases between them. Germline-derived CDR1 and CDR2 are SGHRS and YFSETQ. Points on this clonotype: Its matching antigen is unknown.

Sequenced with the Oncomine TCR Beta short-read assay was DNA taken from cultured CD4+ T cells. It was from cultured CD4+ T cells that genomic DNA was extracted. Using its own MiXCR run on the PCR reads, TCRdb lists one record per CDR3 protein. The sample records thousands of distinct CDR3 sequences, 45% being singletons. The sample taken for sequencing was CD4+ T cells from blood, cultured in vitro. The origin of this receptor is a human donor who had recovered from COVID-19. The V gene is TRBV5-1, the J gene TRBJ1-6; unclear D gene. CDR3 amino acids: CASSLGLQRNSPLHF. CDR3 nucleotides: TGCGCCAGCAGCTTGGGGTTGCAGAGAAATTCACCCCTCCACTTT. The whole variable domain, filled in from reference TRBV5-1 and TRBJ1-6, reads KAGVTQTPRYLIKTRGQQVTLSCSPISGHRSVSWYQQTPGQGLQFLFEYFSETQRNKGNFPGRFSGRQFSNSRSEMNVSTLELGDSALYLCASSLGLQRNSPLHFGNGTRLTVT.